This T cell receptor (beta chain) was sequenced during a study of vaccination effects on CD4 cells after COVID-19. The CDR3 spans 15 residues. CDR1 SGHDT and CDR2 YYEEEE come from the germline V gene. V lost 2 bases and J lost 2, with 13 bases in between. Sequenced by immunoSEQ multiplex PCR; TCRdb stores in-frame clones only, minus some. Here the sample spans about 24,000 clones, about three quarters being singletons. Using viral peptide pools, the ViraFEST assay grew out antigen-specific CD4+ T cells prior to sequencing. Culture proceeded for 10 days, and CD4+ T cells were then isolated. Two doses of BNT162b2 or mRNA-1273 vaccine were administered to participants. On days 3 and 7, fresh IL-2 medium replaced half the medium. Notes on this clone: Its antigen is unknown.

The TCR was taken from a human donor who received a COVID-19 vaccine. The sample here was CD4+ T cells from PBMCs cultured with HCoV-NL63 spike peptides, taken after COVID-19 vaccination. The chain has TRBV5-6 and TRBJ1-1; D is possibly TRBD1 (5 bases). The CDR3 nucleotides are TGTGCCAGCAGCTTCTGGAGGGGCCGTAACACTGAAGCTTTCTTT. Translated: CASSFWRGRNTEAFF.